The clone carrying this TCR beta chain occurred a few times. Its cognate antigen is unknown. The assay was immunoSEQ multiplex PCR, and TCRdb's table has in-frame clones only and misses some. The sample contains 45,000 to 65,000 clones, 65% to 85% of which appear only once. The record originates from a study of memory CD4+ T cells and cytomegalovirus serostatus. Single viable CD3+CD4+CD8-CD45RO+ cells were sorted as the memory CD4+ T cells. Per the germline V gene, CDR1 is SGHTA and CDR2 is FQGNSA. The CDR3 is 14 residues long. V was clipped by 6 bases and J by 4 bases; unmatched bases: 8. Study-wide findings and caveats: CD4+ memory repertoires contained 67 of 164 reported CMV TCRbeta sequences. A US-trained random forest predicted CMV serostatus with median AUC roughly 0.9.

The sample consisted of memory CD4+ T cells from blood. The clonotype was recovered from an adult in good health and CMV-seropositive. The genes are TRBV7-2 and TRBJ1-2; 7 bases are shared with TRBD1. The CDR3 sequence is CASRVPGQTYGYTF. DNA of the CDR3: TGTGCCAGCAGAGTACCGGGACAGACCTATGGCTACACCTTC.